One sample yielded the 24 T cell receptor beta chains listed below, sequenced in a study of blood T cell repertoires in COVID-19. TCRdb keeps only in-frame clones here, not all; method: immunoSEQ multiplex PCR. The sample has around 380,000 clones, approximately 89% seen once. Sequenced input: PBMCs or T cells enriched from blood (not recorded which). The source of these receptors is a man aged 30 to 45 who had recovered from COVID-19.

The chain has TRBV19 and TRBJ2-7; 7 bases fit TRBD1. The J segment lost 4 bases and the V segment lost 4 bases, leaving 7 bases of the junction unmatched. Germline CDR1 reads LNHDA; CDR2 reads SQIVND (reference sequence). The CDR3 consists of 14 residues. CDR3 sequence (DNA): TGTGCCAGTAGTAATCCGGGACAGAGATACGAGCAGTACTTC. As protein: CASSNPGQRYEQYF.

The rearrangement links TRBV7-2 to TRBJ2-3; 14 bases agree with TRBD2. Germline CDR1 and CDR2: SGHTA and FQGNSA. The V gene end was trimmed by 5 bases and the J gene end by 1 base; junction bases not matched to a gene: 5. The CDR3 consists of 17 residues. CDR3 coding DNA: TGTGCCAGCAGCCTAGGGACTAGCGGGGGCCGCACAGATACGCAGTATTTT. Translated, it gives CASSLGTSGGRTDTQYF.

The chain has TRBV27 and TRBJ2-1; 8 bases match TRBD1. The trim removed 6 bases at V and 8 bases at J, leaving 12 bases unmatched. The CDR3 consists of 15 residues. Germline-derived CDR1 and CDR2 are MNHEY and SMNVEV (reference sequence). CDR3 sequence (DNA): TGTGCCAGCAGGTTACACCGGACAGGGTCCGATGAGCAGTTCTTC. It specifies CASRLHRTGSDEQFF.

The chain combines TRBV2 with TRBJ1-5; D unclear. This CDR3 contains 15 residues. The V and J ends lost 5 bases and 7 bases respectively, with 18 bases between them. Looked up from germline, CDR1 is SNHLY and CDR2 is FYNNEI. Written as DNA, the CDR3 is TGTGCCAGCAGTCCCGGTACCCTCGCGGCCCAGCCCCAGCATTTT. Translation: CASSPGTLAAQPQHF.

V is TRBV19 and J is TRBJ1-6; TRBD1 might be the D (6 bases). This CDR3 region has 15 residues. The germline V gene has CDR1 LNHDA and CDR2 SQIVND (reference sequence). Trimming removed 7 bases from V and 7 bases from J, with 17 bases in between. CDR3 protein: CASTNAGVDNSPLHF. CDR3 nucleotide sequence: TGTGCCAGTACAAACGCAGGGGTAGACAATTCACCCCTCCACTTT.

The chain uses TRBV6-5 and TRBJ1-5; the D gene is possibly TRBD1 (6 bases). Germline lookup yields CDR1 MNHEY and CDR2 SVGAGI. V was shortened by 8 bases and J by 2 bases, with 13 bases between the two germline ends. CDR3 length: 14 residues. The CDR3 loop reads CASGGGLGNQPQHF. Here the CDR3 DNA reads TGTGCCAGCGGGGGGGGGCTGGGCAATCAGCCCCAGCATTTT.

The chain uses TRBV6-5 and TRBJ1-6, with a tentative D call TRBD1 (6 bases). The CDR3 sequence is 15 residues long. V lost 4 bases and J lost 6, with 13 bases in between. Germline loops: CDR1 MNHEY, CDR2 SVGAGI. CDR3 DNA sequence: TGTGCCAGCAGTTCCGGACAGTTTTCTAATTCACCCCTCCACTTT. It specifies CASSSGQFSNSPLHF.

The gene calls are TRBV14 and TRBJ1-2; TRBD1 aligns across 7 bases. The CDR3 runs to 17 residues. J lost 5 bases, V lost 0 bases, and 12 bases had no gene match. Germline V lookup: CDR1 SGHDN, CDR2 FVKESK. This CDR3 reads CASSQERIRQGGYGYTF. CDR3 coding DNA: TGTGCCAGCAGCCAAGAACGGATCCGACAGGGAGGATATGGCTACACCTTC.

This clone was counted a few times. The V and J genes are TRBV3-1 (or the pseudogene TRBV3-2) and TRBJ2-5, with 11 bases lining up with TRBD2. CDR3 length equals 15 residues. Looked up from germline, CDR1 is LGHDT and CDR2 is YNNKEL (reference sequence). V gave up 1 base and J gave up 3 bases; unmatched junction bases: 1. The DNA for the CDR3 is TGTGCCAGCAGCCAAGGACTAGCGGGGAAAGAGACCCAGTACTTC. Protein: CASSQGLAGKETQYF.

This chain joins TRBV18 and TRBJ1-6, with TRBD1 identical over 10 bases. Germline lookup yields CDR1 KGHSH and CDR2 LQKENI. The CDR3 totals 14 residues. The J segment lost 10 bases and the V segment lost 6 bases, leaving 6 bases of the junction unmatched. Here the CDR3 reads CASSQTGGRSPLHF. CDR3 sequence (DNA): TGTGCCAGCTCTCAGACAGGGGGCAGGTCACCCCTCCACTTT.

The chain joins TRBV20-1 to TRBJ1-4; possible D gene TRBD1, 5 bases. V lost 3 bases and J lost 7, with 12 bases in between. The CDR3 runs to 13 residues. Germline CDR1 reads DFQATT; CDR2 reads SNEGSKA (reference sequence). The CDR3 protein is CSASGAVGEKLFF. The CDR3 DNA is TGCAGTGCTAGTGGGGCAGTCGGTGAAAAACTGTTTTTT.

In this sample, this clone turned up a few times. In the same sample, other DNA sequences code for this CDR3. The chain recombines TRBV2 with TRBJ1-2; TRBD1 agrees at 8 bases. The CDR3 is made up of 14 amino acids. V trimming: 2 bases; J trimming: 5 bases; junction bases outside the gene matches: 4. CDR1 and CDR2 (germline): SNHLY, FYNNEI. CDR3 bases: TGTGCCAGCAGTGAAACAGGGGGGACTTATGGCTACACCTTC. This gives the protein CASSETGGTYGYTF.

Concerning this clone: A read error may account for a junction end that differs from germline. This chain links TRBV6-1 with TRBJ2-7; 8 nucleotides agree with TRBD1. The germline V gene encodes CDR1 MNHNS and CDR2 SASEGT. The CDR3 contains 14 residues. CDR3 residues: CASSQAGGAFEQYF. CDR3 DNA: TGTGCCAGCAGTCAAGCAGGGGGCGCGTTCGAGCAGTACTTC.

The J gene is TRBJ2-7, the V gene TRBV10-3, with 9 nucleotides matching TRBD1. With V trimmed by 11 bases and J by 7 bases, 9 bases remained unmatched. The germline CDR1 and CDR2 sequences are ENHRY and SYGVKD. The CDR3 totals 12 residues. For the CDR3, the DNA is TGTGCCGTGGGACAGGGTCTAGTAGAGCAGTACTTC. Translating it yields CAVGQGLVEQYF.

The chain couples TRBV5-1 to TRBJ2-7; tentative D call: TRBD2 (7 bases). Germline assignment: CDR1 SGHRS and CDR2 YFSETQ. The length of the CDR3 is 16 residues. Trimming shortened V by 4 bases and J by 2 bases, and 19 bases separated the two germline ends. The CDR3 coding sequence is TGCGCCAGCAGCCTTAATTATGGGGGGGCGGCCTACGAGCAGTACTTC. Protein product: CASSLNYGGAAYEQYF.

The CDR3 DNA sequence: TGCGCCAGCAGCTTGGCTACCGGCCGCCAGGGACTCAATGGCTACACCTTC. It encodes CASSLATGRQGLNGYTF. The chain employs TRBV5-1 and TRBJ1-2; perhaps TRBD1 as D (5 bases). V gave up 0 bases and J gave up 6 bases, with 21 bases separating them. Germline CDR1 reads SGHRS; CDR2 reads YFSETQ. CDR3 length: 17 residues. Combining the CDR3 with reference TRBV5-1 and TRBJ1-2 gives the whole variable domain KAGVTQTPRYLIKTRGQQVTLSCSPISGHRSVSWYQQTPGQGLQFLFEYFSETQRNKGNFPGRFSGRQFSNSRSEMNVSTLELGDSALYLCASSLATGRQGLNGYTFGSGTRLTVV.

This clone occurred a few times. The chain carries TRBV4-3 and TRBJ2-1; 9 positions match TRBD2. Germline V gene lookup returns CDR1 LGHNA and CDR2 YSLEER. With 0 bases clipped from V and 2 bases from J, the junction kept 2 bases outside the gene matches. CDR3 length: 16 amino acids. CDR3 region: CASSQDLAGTYNEQFF. The DNA of the CDR3 is TGCGCCAGCAGCCAAGATCTAGCGGGAACCTACAATGAGCAGTTCTTC.

The CDR3 protein is CASTQGSQSEPQHF. CDR3 in DNA: TGTGCCAGTACACAGGGTTCGCAATCGGAGCCCCAGCATTTT. This chain joins TRBV18 and TRBJ1-5; D possibly corresponds to TRBD1 (6 bases). Trimming shortened V by 9 bases and J by 8 bases, and 20 bases separated the two germline ends. The germline V gene has CDR1 KGHSH and CDR2 LQKENI. The CDR3 loop spans 14 amino acids.

The J gene is TRBJ1-5, the V gene TRBV7-2; 7 nucleotides align to TRBD1. Germline CDR1 and CDR2: SGHTA and FQGNSA. The length of the CDR3 is 15 residues. Unmatched junction bases numbered 11, after V lost 5 bases and J lost 7 bases. This CDR3 reads CASSGQTGFSQPQHF. CDR3 DNA sequence: TGTGCCAGCAGCGGGCAGACAGGGTTTAGCCAGCCCCAGCATTTT.

This chain links TRBV2 with TRBJ2-2, with D tentatively TRBD2 (5 bases). Trimming took off 2 bases at V and 0 bases at J, with 7 bases between the two ends. The CDR3 runs to 15 residues. Germline assignment: CDR1 SNHLY and CDR2 FYNNEI. The CDR3 sequence: CASSELATNTGELFF. The CDR3 DNA reads as TGTGCCAGCAGTGAACTAGCCACGAACACCGGGGAGCTGTTTTTT.

V usage is TRBV4-1 and J usage is TRBJ2-6; TRBD1 agrees at 7 bases. Germline values: CDR1 MGHRA, CDR2 YSYEKL. The CDR3 is 21 residues long. Germline trimming cut 4 bases from V and 0 bases from J; bases unmatched to any gene: 18. The CDR3 bases are TGCGCCAGCAGCCGCAGAACAGGGGATTCTGCCCCCCTCTCTGGGGCCAACGTCCTGACTTTC. This gives the protein CASSRRTGDSAPLSGANVLTF.

The rearrangement uses TRBV6-5 and TRBJ1-2; TRBD1 aligns across 9 bases. The CDR3 runs 13 residues. V gave up 8 bases and J gave up 3 bases; unmatched junction bases: 4. CDR1 is MNHEY and CDR2 is SVGAGI in the germline V gene. Here the CDR3 DNA reads TGTGCCAGCCCCAGGACAGGGGACTATGGCTACACCTTC. Translated: CASPRTGDYGYTF.

V is TRBV18 and J is TRBJ2-2, with 10 positions matching TRBD2. J lost 7 bases, V lost 0 bases, and 5 bases had no gene match. The CDR3 runs 16 residues. Germline values: CDR1 KGHSH, CDR2 LQKENI. This CDR3 reads CASSPPTSGVFGELFF. CDR3 in DNA: TGTGCCAGCTCACCACCCACTAGCGGGGTGTTCGGGGAGCTGTTTTTT.

This clone was counted only a few times. The chain recombines TRBV5-1 with TRBJ1-2; weak D call: TRBD1 (6 bases). V lost 2 bases to trimming and J lost 0 bases, with 14 bases between them. The germline gives CDR1 SGHRS, CDR2 YFSETQ. The CDR3 extends over 16 amino acids. CDR3 residues: CASSFNRDITNYGYTF. CDR3 nucleotide sequence: TGCGCCAGCAGCTTTAACCGGGACATAACTAACTATGGCTACACCTTC.